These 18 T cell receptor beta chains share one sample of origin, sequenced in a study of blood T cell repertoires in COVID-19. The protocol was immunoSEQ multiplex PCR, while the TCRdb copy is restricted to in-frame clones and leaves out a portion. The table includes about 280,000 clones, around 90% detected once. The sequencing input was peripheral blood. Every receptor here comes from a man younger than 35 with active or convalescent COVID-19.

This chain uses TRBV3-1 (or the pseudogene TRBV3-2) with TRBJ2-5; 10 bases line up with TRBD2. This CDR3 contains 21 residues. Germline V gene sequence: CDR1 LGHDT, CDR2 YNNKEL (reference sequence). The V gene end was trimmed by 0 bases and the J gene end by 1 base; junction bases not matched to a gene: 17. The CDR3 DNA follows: TGTGCCAGCAGCCAAGATAGGGCGCCTAGCGGGGGAAGTGACAGCCAAGAGACCCAGTACTTC. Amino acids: CASSQDRAPSGGSDSQETQYF.

CDR3 DNA sequence: TGTGCCAGCAGCACCCGGGTATCTAACTATGGCTACACCTTC. This translates into CASSTRVSNYGYTF. This chain uses TRBV9 with TRBJ1-2; D is uncertain. In germline, CDR1 is SGDLS, CDR2 YYNGEE. V lost 4 bases and J lost 0, with 10 bases in between. This CDR3 has 14 amino acids.

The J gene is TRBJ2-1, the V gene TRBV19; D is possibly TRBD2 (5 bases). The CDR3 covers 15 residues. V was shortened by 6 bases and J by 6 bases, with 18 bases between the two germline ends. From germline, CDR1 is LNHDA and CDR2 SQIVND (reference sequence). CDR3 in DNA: TGTGCCAGTAGCAGACGAGGGCCTCTTGCCAATGAGCAGTTCTTC. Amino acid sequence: CASSRRGPLANEQFF.

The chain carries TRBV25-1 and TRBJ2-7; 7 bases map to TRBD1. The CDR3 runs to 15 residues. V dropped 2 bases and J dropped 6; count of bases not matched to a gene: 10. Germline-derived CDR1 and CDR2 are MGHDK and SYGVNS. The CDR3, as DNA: TGTGCCAGCAGTGAAGTCGACAGGGTGACGGGCGAGCAGTACTTC. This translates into CASSEVDRVTGEQYF.

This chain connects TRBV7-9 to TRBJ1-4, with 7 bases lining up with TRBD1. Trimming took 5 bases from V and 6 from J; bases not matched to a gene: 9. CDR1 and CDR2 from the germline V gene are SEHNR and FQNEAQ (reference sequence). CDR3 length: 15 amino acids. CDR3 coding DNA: TGTGCCAGCAGCACAGGACAGGTTTTGCATGAAAAACTGTTTTTT. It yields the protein CASSTGQVLHEKLFF.

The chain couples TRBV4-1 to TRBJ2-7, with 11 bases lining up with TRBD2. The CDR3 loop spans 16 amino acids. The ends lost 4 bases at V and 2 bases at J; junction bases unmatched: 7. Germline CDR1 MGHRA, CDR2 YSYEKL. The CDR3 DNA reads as TGCGCCAGCAGCCCATGGGGTAGCGGGGGGGCCTACGAGCAGTACTTC. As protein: CASSPWGSGGAYEQYF.

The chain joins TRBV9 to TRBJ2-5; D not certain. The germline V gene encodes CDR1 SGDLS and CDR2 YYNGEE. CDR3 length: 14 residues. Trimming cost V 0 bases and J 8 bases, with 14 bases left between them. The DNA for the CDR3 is TGTGCCAGCAGCGTAGCCGCCACCCCAGGTACCCAGTACTTC. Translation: CASSVAATPGTQYF.

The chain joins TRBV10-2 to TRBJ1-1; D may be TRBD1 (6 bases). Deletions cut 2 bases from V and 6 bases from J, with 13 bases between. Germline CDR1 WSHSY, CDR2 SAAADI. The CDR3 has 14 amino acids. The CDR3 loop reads CASSEGGASPEAFF. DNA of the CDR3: TGCGCCAGCAGTGAGGGGGGGGCGAGTCCTGAAGCTTTCTTT.

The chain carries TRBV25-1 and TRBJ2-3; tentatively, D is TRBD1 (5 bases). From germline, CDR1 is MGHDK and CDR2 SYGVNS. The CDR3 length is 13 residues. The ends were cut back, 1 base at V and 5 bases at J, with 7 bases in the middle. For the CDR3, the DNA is TGTGCCAGCAGTGAATTAGGGGTAGATACGCAGTATTTT. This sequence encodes CASSELGVDTQYF.

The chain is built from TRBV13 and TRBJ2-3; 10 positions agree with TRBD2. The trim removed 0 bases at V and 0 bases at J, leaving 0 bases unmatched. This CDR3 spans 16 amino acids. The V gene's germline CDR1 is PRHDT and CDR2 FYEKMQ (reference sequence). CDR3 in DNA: TGTGCCAGCAGCTTAGGACTAGCGGGGAGCACAGATACGCAGTATTTT. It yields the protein CASSLGLAGSTDTQYF.

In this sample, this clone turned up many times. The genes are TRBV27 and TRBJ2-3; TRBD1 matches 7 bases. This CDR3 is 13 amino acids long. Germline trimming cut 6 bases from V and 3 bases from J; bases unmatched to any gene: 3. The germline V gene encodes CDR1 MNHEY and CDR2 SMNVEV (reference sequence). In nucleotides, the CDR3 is TGTGCCAGCAGGTTACAGGGGACAGATACGCAGTATTTT. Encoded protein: CASRLQGTDTQYF.

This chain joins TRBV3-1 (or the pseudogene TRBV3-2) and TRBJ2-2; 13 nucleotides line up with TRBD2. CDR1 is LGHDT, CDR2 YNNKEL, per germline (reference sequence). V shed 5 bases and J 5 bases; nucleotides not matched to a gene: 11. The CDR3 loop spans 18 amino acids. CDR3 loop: CASSSPTSGGAETGELFF. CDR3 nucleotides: TGTGCCAGCAGCTCTCCCACTAGCGGGGGGGCGGAGACCGGGGAGCTGTTTTTT.

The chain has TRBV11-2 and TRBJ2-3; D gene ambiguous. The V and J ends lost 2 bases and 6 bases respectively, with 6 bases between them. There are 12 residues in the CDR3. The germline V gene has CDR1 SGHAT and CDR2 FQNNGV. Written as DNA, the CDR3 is TGTGCCAGCAGCTTAAATATGGATACGCAGTATTTT. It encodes CASSLNMDTQYF.

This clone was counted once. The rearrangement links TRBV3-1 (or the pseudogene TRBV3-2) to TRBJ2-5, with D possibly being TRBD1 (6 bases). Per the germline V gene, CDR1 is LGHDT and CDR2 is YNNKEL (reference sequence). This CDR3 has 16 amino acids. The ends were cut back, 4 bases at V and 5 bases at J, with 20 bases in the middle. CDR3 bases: TGTGCCAGCAGCCCCTTACCGGGACAAGCCGGGGAGACCCAGTACTTC. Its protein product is CASSPLPGQAGETQYF.

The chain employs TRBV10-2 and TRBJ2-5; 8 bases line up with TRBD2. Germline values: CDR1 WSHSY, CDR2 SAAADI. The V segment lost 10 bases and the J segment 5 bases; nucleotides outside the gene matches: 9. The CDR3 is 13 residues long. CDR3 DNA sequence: TGCGCCACCCTAGACGGGGGGGCGGAGACCCAGTACTTC. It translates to CATLDGGAETQYF.

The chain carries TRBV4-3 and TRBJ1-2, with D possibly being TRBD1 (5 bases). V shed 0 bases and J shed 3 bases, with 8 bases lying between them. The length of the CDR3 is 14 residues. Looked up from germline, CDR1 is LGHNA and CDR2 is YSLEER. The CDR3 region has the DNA TGCGCCAGCAGCCAAGATGGGGACTACTATGGCTACACCTTC. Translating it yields CASSQDGDYYGYTF.

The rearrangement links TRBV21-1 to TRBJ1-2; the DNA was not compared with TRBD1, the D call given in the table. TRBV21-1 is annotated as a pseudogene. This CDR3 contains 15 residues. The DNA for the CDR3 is TGTGCCAGCAGCCTACGACAGAAGAGTAACTATGGCTACACCTTC. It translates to CASSLRQKSNYGYTF.

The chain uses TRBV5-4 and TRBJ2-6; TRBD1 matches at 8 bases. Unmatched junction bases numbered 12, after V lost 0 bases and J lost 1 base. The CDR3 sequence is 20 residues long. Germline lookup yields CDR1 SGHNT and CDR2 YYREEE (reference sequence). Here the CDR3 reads CASSLGRDRIFRSGANVLTF. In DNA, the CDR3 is TGTGCCAGCAGCTTGGGGAGGGACAGGATTTTTAGGTCTGGGGCCAACGTCCTGACTTTC.